The sequence of this T cell receptor (beta chain) was determined in a study of T-cell memory formation after mild COVID-19 (dated by TCRdb to the early 2020s). About the full investigation: TCR sequence clusters from the two donors were found to be largely donor specific. T-cell clones expanding and contracting after mild COVID-19 in a couple of donors were tracked by longitudinal TCRalpha and TCRbeta repertoire sequencing. Two young, previously healthy adult volunteers, one female and one male, were included in the cohort. Results the study describes overall, beyond this receptor: Clones contracting from day 15 to 85 had balanced CD4/CD8 phenotypes, while a second wave expanding from day 15 to 37 was biased towards CD4+. Only two mild cases were covered by the study, and larger cohorts that include severe cases with pre-infection samples were considered necessary. Some responding clones were detected in pre-infection memory, suggesting pre-existing cross-reactive memory T cells joined the SARS-CoV-2 response. Contracting CD4+ clones turned up mainly in the CM and EM memory subsets, whereas EMRA was where CD8+ clones were enriched. Whether the second-wave clones peaking on day 37 were SARS-CoV-2 specific was not confirmed.

Trimming costs V 5 bases and J 2 bases, and their ends lie 15 bases apart. Per the germline V gene (reference sequence), SGHAT is the CDR1 and FQDESV is the CDR2. The CDR3 numbers 15 residues from cysteine through phenylalanine. Only the CDR3 part of the read is kept: 45 bases, read in frame from the first base. Ficoll-Paque density gradient centrifugation was used to isolate PBMCs. To note about this clonotype: Its antigen is unknown. No base quality values were provided; no much bigger clone lies one nucleotide off.

Reads for this sample came from an Illumina NovaSeq 6000. TCRalpha and TCRbeta cDNA libraries were constructed by 5'RACE with constant-segment primers, with sample barcodes and unique molecular identifiers being introduced. RNA was extracted from every sample with Trizol reagent. Libraries were amplified in two PCR steps, with a second sample barcode and Illumina TruSeq adapters added in the second step. Libraries were sequenced on an Illumina NovaSeq with 2 x 150 bp paired-end reads. From the authors' description of their analysis: Reads were demultiplexed and collapsed into UMI-guided consensus sequences with migec v1.2.7. With mixcr v2.1.11, UMI consensuses were aligned to TRA and TRB V and J templates and assembled into clonotypes. A clonotype was counted as expanded or contracted only if both edgeR and NoisET called the change significant, with noise models trained on biological replicates. For edgeR calls, the cutoffs were a false discovery rate-adjusted p below 0.01 and a log2 fold-change threshold of 1. As an exploratory analysis of dynamics, max-normalized trajectories of the 1000 most abundant clonotypes were examined with PCA combined with hierarchical clustering. Separately sequenced CD4+ and CD8+ repertoires were used to assign the CD4 or CD8 phenotype of responding clones. TCRdb reanalyzed the raw reads on its own, using fastp at Q25 for trimming and MiXCR for clone calling, and kept in-frame beta chains. A single entry per CDR3 protein holds the most common genes and DNA from its merged rows. TCRdb, not the authors, supplied the V and J calls. The sample table contains a few hundred thousand distinct CDR3 sequences; only one count was recorded for roughly 23% of them. The ten largest clones add up to under 15% of the sample.

The sequence joins TRBV11-1 to TRBJ1-2; the D segment cannot be called with confidence. Sequencing was carried out using PBMCs or a T cell subset sorted from them (not recorded which). The TCR sequence derives from an adult woman who had mild COVID-19 (a few samples of this study predate the infection). The sample titles of this study are shuffled in the database, so cell type and time point are left out; the donor was told from shared clones. The nucleotide sequence is given as TGTGCCAGCAGCCCGGATCGGAGGGAGAACTATGGCTACACCTTC. Translated, it gives CASSPDRRENYGYTF.